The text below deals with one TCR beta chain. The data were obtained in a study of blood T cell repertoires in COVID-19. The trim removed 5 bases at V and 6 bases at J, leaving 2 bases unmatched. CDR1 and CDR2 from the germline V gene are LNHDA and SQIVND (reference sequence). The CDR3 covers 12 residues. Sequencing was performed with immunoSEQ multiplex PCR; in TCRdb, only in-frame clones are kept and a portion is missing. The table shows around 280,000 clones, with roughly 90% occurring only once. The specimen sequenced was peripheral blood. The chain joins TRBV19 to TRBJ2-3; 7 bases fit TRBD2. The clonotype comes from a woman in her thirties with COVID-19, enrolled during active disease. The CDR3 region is CASSHGGDTQYF. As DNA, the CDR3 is TGTGCCAGTAGTCACGGGGGGGATACGCAGTATTTT. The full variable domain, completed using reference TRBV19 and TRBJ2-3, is DGGITQSPKYLFRKEGQNVTLSCEQNLNHDAMYWYRQDPGQGLRLIYYSQIVNDFQKGDIAEGYSVSREKKESFPLTVTSAQKNPTAFYLCASSHGGDTQYFGPGTRLTVL.